Sequencing of this T cell receptor beta chain was carried out in a study of graft-versus-host responses after intestinal transplantation. Study details: Transplant types were multivisceral, liver-intestinal, or isolated intestinal. Every one of the recipients received anti-thymocyte globulin induction and afterwards took tacrolimus and steroids for about 3 years.

This clone was counted between two and nine times. Antigen unknown. The table came from immunoSEQ multiplex PCR; TCRdb's copy has only in-frame clones and leaves some out. The sample consists of over 35,000 clones, 75% to 95% of them appearing once. Findings of the study overall: Ileal or blood samples showed some GvH clones first, and such clones were also found in recipient marrow. Early HvG declines after transplant were associated with peak circulating GvH clone levels.

Germline V gene sequence: CDR1 MGHRA, CDR2 YSYEKL. The V end lost 2 bases, the J end lost 6 bases, and 11 bases lay between the germline ends. The CDR3 totals 14 residues. This sequence was found in a human patient who received an intestinal transplant, so some T cells may come from the graft donor. The sample in question was PBMCs, obtained around 43 weeks after intestinal transplant. This chain links TRBV4-1 with TRBJ1-3; D not certain. Written as DNA, the CDR3 is TGCGCCAGCAGCCAATCCCCGATAGTAAACACCATATATTTT. Residues: CASSQSPIVNTIYF.